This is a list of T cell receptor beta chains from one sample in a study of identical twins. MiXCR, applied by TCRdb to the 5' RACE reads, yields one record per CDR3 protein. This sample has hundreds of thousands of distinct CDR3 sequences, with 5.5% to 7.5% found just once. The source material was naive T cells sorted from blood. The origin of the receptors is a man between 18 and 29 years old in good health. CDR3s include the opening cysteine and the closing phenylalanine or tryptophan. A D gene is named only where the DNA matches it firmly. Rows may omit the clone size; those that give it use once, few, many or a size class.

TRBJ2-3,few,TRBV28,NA,CASSFSAGSLLRSDTQYF,TGTGCCAGCAGTTTCTCGGCAGGTTCCCTACTCCGATCAGATACGCAGTATTTT
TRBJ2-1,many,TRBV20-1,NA,CSARGRGRHHSYNEQFF,TGCAGTGCTAGAGGACGTGGGAGGCACCACTCCTACAATGAGCAGTTCTTC
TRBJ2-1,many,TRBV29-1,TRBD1,CSVTGTGGEGYNEQFF,TGCAGCGTTACCGGGACAGGGGGCGAAGGATACAATGAGCAGTTCTTC
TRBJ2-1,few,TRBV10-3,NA,CAISESLTDNEQFF,TGTGCCATCAGTGAGTCGTTAACGGACAATGAGCAGTTCTTC
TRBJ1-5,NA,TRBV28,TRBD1,CAGQGARSNQPQHF,TGTGCCGGACAGGGGGCTAGGAGCAATCAGCCCCAGCATTTT
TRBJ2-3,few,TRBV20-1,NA,CSAGDSKFIDTQYF,TGCAGTGCTGGGGACTCCAAGTTCATCGATACGCAGTATTTT
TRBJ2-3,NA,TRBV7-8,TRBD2,CASSIMPGLAGADTQYF,TGTGCCAGCAGCATTATGCCGGGACTAGCGGGGGCGGATACGCAGTATTTT
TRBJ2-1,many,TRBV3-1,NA,CASSQVESYNEQFF,TGTGCCAGCAGCCAAGTAGAGTCCTACAATGAGCAGTTCTTC
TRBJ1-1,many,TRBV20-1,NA,CSARDRAGTYTEAFF,TGCAGTGCTAGAGATCGGGCAGGGACCTACACTGAAGCTTTCTTT
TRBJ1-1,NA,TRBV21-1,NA,CASWVNTEAFF,TGTGCCAGCTGGGTGAACACTGAAGCTTTCTTT
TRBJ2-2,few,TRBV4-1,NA,CASSQSTDQNTGELFF,TGCGCCAGCAGCCAATCGACAGATCAGAACACCGGGGAGCTGTTTTTT
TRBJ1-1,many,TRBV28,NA,CASSGTANTEAFF,TGTGCCAGCAGTGGGACGGCGAACACTGAAGCTTTCTTT
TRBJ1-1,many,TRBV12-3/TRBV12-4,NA,CASRPGWGTEAFF,TGTGCCAGCCGCCCGGGATGGGGCACTGAAGCTTTCTTT
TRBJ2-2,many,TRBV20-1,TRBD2,CSASFLAGGSGELFF,TGCAGTGCTAGTTTCCTAGCGGGAGGGTCCGGGGAGCTGTTTTTT
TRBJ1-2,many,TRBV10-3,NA,CAISGQTYGYTF,TGTGCCATCAGTGGACAGACCTATGGCTACACCTTC
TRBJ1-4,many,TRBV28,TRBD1,CASSLPGQATTNEKLFF,TGTGCCAGCAGTTTACCGGGACAGGCAACAACTAATGAAAAACTGTTTTTT
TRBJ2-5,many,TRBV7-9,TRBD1,CASSVGTGKETQYF,TGTGCCAGCAGCGTCGGGACAGGGAAAGAGACCCAGTACTTC
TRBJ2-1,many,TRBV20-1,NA,CSARKKGQFF,TGCAGTGCTAGAAAGAAGGGGCAGTTCTTC
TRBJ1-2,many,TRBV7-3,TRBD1,CASSSTGGGYGYTF,TGTGCCAGCAGCTCAACAGGGGGTGGTTATGGCTACACCTTC
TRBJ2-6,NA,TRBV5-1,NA,CAIEEPGANVLTF,TGCGCCATCGAGGAGCCTGGGGCCAACGTCCTGACTTTC
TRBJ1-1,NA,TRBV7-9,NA,CASSRISGPNTEAFF,TGTGCCAGCAGCCGAATATCCGGGCCTAACACTGAAGCTTTCTTT
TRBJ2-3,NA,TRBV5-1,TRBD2,CASSLGLAGITDTQYF,TGCGCCAGCAGCTTGGGACTAGCGGGGATCACAGATACGCAGTATTTT
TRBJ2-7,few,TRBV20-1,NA,CSARPLLGVGEQYF,TGCAGTGCTAGGCCCCTCTTGGGGGTGGGCGAGCAGTACTTC
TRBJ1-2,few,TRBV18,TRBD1,CASSPEPRTGPNYGYTF,TGTGCCAGCTCACCCGAACCTCGGACAGGACCTAACTATGGCTACACCTTC
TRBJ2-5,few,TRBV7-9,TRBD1,CASSFRDRGEETQYF,TGTGCCAGCAGCTTCCGGGACAGGGGGGAAGAGACCCAGTACTTC
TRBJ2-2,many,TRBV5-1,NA,CASSLAGATGELFF,TGCGCCAGCAGCTTGGCAGGGGCCACCGGGGAGCTGTTTTTT
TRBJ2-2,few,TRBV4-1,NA,CASSQESGTGELFF,TGCGCCAGCAGCCAAGAGTCAGGCACCGGGGAGCTGTTTTTT
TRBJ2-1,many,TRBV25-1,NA,CASQGVNEQFF,TGTGCCAGCCAAGGGGTGAATGAGCAGTTCTTC
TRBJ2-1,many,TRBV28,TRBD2,CASSFYSGKGVNEQFF,TGTGCCAGCAGTTTCTATAGCGGGAAGGGAGTGAATGAGCAGTTCTTC
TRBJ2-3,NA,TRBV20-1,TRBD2,CSARGGTSGHTDTQYF,TGCAGTGCTAGAGGGGGGACTAGCGGGCACACAGATACGCAGTATTTT
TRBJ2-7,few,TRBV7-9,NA,CASSRGDSLYEQYF,TGTGCCAGCAGCCGCGGGGACAGTTTGTACGAGCAGTACTTC
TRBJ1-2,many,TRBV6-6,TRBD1,CASSYTGAGGYTF,TGTGCCAGCAGTTACACAGGGGCCGGTGGCTACACCTTC